A single sample gave rise to the 19 T cell receptor beta chains below, sequenced in a study of blood T cell repertoires in COVID-19. Repertoires were generated with immunoSEQ multiplex PCR, while TCRdb's copy carries only in-frame clones and drops some. The top ten clones hold approximately 5% of a sample with about 170,000 clones, around 90% of them seen once. Material for sequencing was peripheral blood. The receptors come from a man between 18 and 35 years old with COVID-19, enrolled during active disease.

Only one count was recorded for this clone. The rearrangement uses TRBV28 and TRBJ1-5; unclear D gene. The germline V gene encodes CDR1 MDHEN and CDR2 SYDVKM. Trimming cost V 2 bases and J 0 bases, with 14 bases left between them. The length of the CDR3 is 17 residues. CDR3 region: CASSLGRTAYSNQPQHF. CDR3 in DNA: TGTGCCAGCAGTTTAGGCCGCACAGCCTATAGCAATCAGCCCCAGCATTTT.

The chain combines TRBV28 with TRBJ1-1; tentatively, D is TRBD1 (5 bases). The CDR3 loop spans 12 amino acids. Trimming cost V 10 bases and J 1 base, with 10 bases left between them. Germline CDR1 and CDR2: MDHEN and SYDVKM. The CDR3 DNA is TGTGCCACGCGGGACCCGAACACTGAAGCTTTCTTT. As protein: CATRDPNTEAFF.

The genes are TRBV19 and TRBJ1-5; 10 bases are shared with TRBD1. In germline, CDR1 is LNHDA, CDR2 SQIVND (reference sequence). This CDR3 has 16 residues. The ends lost 2 bases at V and 4 bases at J; junction bases unmatched: 5. The CDR3 DNA reads as TGTGCCAGTAGTATATACGGGACAGGGGTAAATCAGCCCCAGCATTTT. It translates to CASSIYGTGVNQPQHF.

The chain is built from TRBV12-5 and TRBJ2-3; 10 bases match TRBD1. Germline V CDR1 and CDR2: LGHNT, FRNRAP. The CDR3 loop spans 16 amino acids. Losses at the gene ends were 7 bases for V and 6 bases for J; bases not matched to a gene: 13. The CDR3 nucleotides are TGTGCTAGTGCCATAGGGGACAGGGGACGCAAGGATACGCAGTATTTT. Amino acids: CASAIGDRGRKDTQYF.

The CDR3 DNA sequence: TGTGCCAGCAGCCTGACTAGGCGTTGGGACAATGAGCAGTTCTTC. Protein product: CASSLTRRWDNEQFF. This rearrangement joins TRBV7-2 to TRBJ2-1; D possibly corresponds to TRBD2 (6 bases). This CDR3 spans 15 amino acids. The V gene's germline CDR1 is SGHTA and CDR2 FQGNSA. V lost 5 bases to trimming and J lost 5 bases, with 16 bases between them. Supplemented by reference TRBV7-2 and TRBJ2-1, the full variable domain reads GAGVSQSPSNKVTEKGKDVELRCDPISGHTALYWYRQSLGQGLEFLIYFQGNSAPDKSGLPSDRFSAERTGGSVSTLTIQRTQQEDSAVYLCASSLTRRWDNEQFFGPGTRLTVL.

This clone was seen once. In nucleotides, the CDR3 is TGTGCCAGCACCTCGACAGGGGCGGACACTGAAGCTTTCTTT. Encoded protein: CASTSTGADTEAFF. This rearrangement joins TRBV7-9 to TRBJ1-1, with TRBD1 identical over 8 bases. CDR3 length: 14 amino acids. The trim removed 7 bases at V and 3 bases at J, leaving 7 bases unmatched. Per the germline V gene, CDR1 is SEHNR and CDR2 is FQNEAQ (reference sequence).

This chain links TRBV14 with TRBJ2-1; 9 nucleotides agree with TRBD2. Germline assignment: CDR1 SGHDN and CDR2 FVKESK. The J segment lost 7 bases and the V segment lost 4 bases, leaving 8 bases of the junction unmatched. The CDR3 loop spans 15 amino acids. The CDR3 coding sequence is TGTGCCAGCAGCCGCCTAGCGGGGAGGGGGAATGAGCAGTTCTTC. It translates to CASSRLAGRGNEQFF. The full variable domain, completed using reference TRBV14 and TRBJ2-1, is EAGVTQFPSHSVIEKGQTVTLRCDPISGHDNLYWYRRVMGKEIKFLLHFVKESKQDESGMPNNRFLAERTGGTYSTLKVQPAELEDSGVYFCASSRLAGRGNEQFFGPGTRLTVL.

The V call is TRBV7-8, the J call TRBJ1-5; the D gene is possibly TRBD1 (5 bases). This CDR3 is built from 15 residues. Germline values: CDR1 SGHVS, CDR2 FQNEAQ. V gave up 5 bases and J gave up 1 base, with 12 bases separating them. CDR3 amino acids: CASSRFPGSNQPQHF. CDR3 nucleotide sequence: TGTGCCAGCAGCCGTTTTCCAGGGAGCAATCAGCCCCAGCATTTT.

The CDR3 sequence: CASSQDPRDEQYF. CDR3 coding DNA: TGTGCCAGCAGCCAAGATCCTCGGGACGAGCAGTACTTC. The genes are TRBV3-1 (or the pseudogene TRBV3-2) and TRBJ2-7; D is undetermined. The germline CDR1 and CDR2 sequences are LGHDT and YNNKEL (reference sequence). Deletions cut 0 bases from V and 5 bases from J, with 8 bases between. The CDR3 length is 13 residues.

The table lists this clone with a count of one. The gene calls are TRBV9 and TRBJ1-2; 9 nucleotides match TRBD1. This CDR3 has 16 residues. Looked up from germline, CDR1 is SGDLS and CDR2 is YYNGEE. The ends lost 4 bases at V and 3 bases at J; junction bases unmatched: 10. DNA of the CDR3: TGTGCCAGCAGCTCGATACCGGGACAGGGTCACTATGGCTACACCTTC. Translation: CASSSIPGQGHYGYTF.

This clone has just one count. This chain uses TRBV19 with TRBJ2-1, with D possibly being TRBD1 (5 bases). Germline lookup yields CDR1 LNHDA and CDR2 SQIVND (reference sequence). Trimming removed 7 bases at V and 2 bases at J, with 15 bases between. The CDR3 covers 15 residues. The CDR3 nucleotides read TGTGCCAGTATCCGACGGCAGGGCCCCTACAATGAGCAGTTCTTC. Translated: CASIRRQGPYNEQFF.

This clone has only a few counts. V is TRBV6-1 and J is TRBJ1-3; D remains ambiguous. Germline lookup yields CDR1 MNHNS and CDR2 SASEGT. Trimming left V 2 bases short and J 2 bases short, with 13 bases between. The CDR3 covers 16 residues. CDR3 sequence reads: CASSESLGGPGNTIYF. CDR3 coding DNA: TGTGCCAGCAGTGAATCCCTAGGAGGGCCTGGAAACACCATATATTTT.

The chain is built from TRBV7-2 and TRBJ2-1; a possible D gene is TRBD2 (5 bases). Germline V gene lookup returns CDR1 SGHTA and CDR2 FQGNSA. The CDR3 spans 12 residues. V was pared by 5 bases and J by 10 bases, with 12 bases between. This CDR3 is CASSPEEREQFF. Written as DNA, the CDR3 is TGTGCCAGCAGCCCGGAGGAGAGGGAGCAGTTCTTC.

The chain is built from TRBV18 and TRBJ1-1; weak D call: TRBD1 (5 bases). V lost 4 bases, J lost 1 base, and 13 bases lay in between. This CDR3 comprises 15 residues. Germline V gives CDR1 KGHSH, CDR2 LQKENI. As DNA, the CDR3 is TGTGCCAGCTCACTTTTCCCGGGGGGGAACACTGAAGCTTTCTTT. Translation gives CASSLFPGGNTEAFF.

Details on this clone: Different DNA sequences within this sample yield the same CDR3. The chain carries TRBV4-3 and TRBJ2-7; 10 positions match TRBD2. The ends lost 0 bases at V and 2 bases at J; junction bases unmatched: 4. The CDR3 contains 16 residues. Germline V gives CDR1 LGHNA, CDR2 YSLEER. The DNA of the CDR3 is TGCGCCAGCAGCCAAGATCGACTAGCGGGCCCCTACGAGCAGTACTTC. As protein: CASSQDRLAGPYEQYF.

The V gene is TRBV9, the J gene TRBJ1-2; a possible D gene is TRBD1 (6 bases). Germline V gives CDR1 SGDLS, CDR2 YYNGEE. V was clipped by 4 bases and J by 11 bases, with 18 bases between them. This CDR3 is 13 amino acids long. The CDR3 is CASSLRTDQAYTF. The CDR3 DNA is TGTGCCAGCAGCTTAAGGACAGATCAAGCATACACCTTC.

This clone was seen only once. The V call is TRBV7-9, the J call TRBJ1-2, with 7 bases aligning to TRBD1. This CDR3 region has 13 residues. CDR1 is SEHNR, CDR2 FQNEAQ, per germline (reference sequence). The trim removed 6 bases at V and 5 bases at J, leaving 6 bases unmatched. CDR3 residues: CASSETGDYGYTF. The CDR3 DNA reads TGTGCCAGCAGTGAAACAGGGGATTATGGCTACACCTTC.

The genes are TRBV7-3 and TRBJ2-1; D is undetermined. Trimming stripped 5 bases from V and 6 bases from J, with 14 bases between. The CDR3 runs 14 residues. Germline loops: CDR1 SGHTA, CDR2 FQGTGA. CDR3 sequence (DNA): TGTGCCAGCAGCCCCAGCGCGCCCCTCAATGAGCAGTTCTTC. Amino acid sequence: CASSPSAPLNEQFF.

The chain joins TRBV7-6 to TRBJ1-6; D is perhaps TRBD1 (5 bases). The germline CDR1 and CDR2 sequences are SGHVS and FNYEAQ. CDR3 size: 18 residues. V shed 3 bases and J shed 0 bases, with 15 bases lying between them. Written as DNA, the CDR3 is TGTGCCAGCAGCTTGGGGGGTTACAGGAGCTCCTATAATTCACCCCTCCACTTT. This translates into CASSLGGYRSSYNSPLHF. The variable domain in full, with the rest retrieved from reference TRBV7-6 and TRBJ1-6, is GAGVSQSPRYKVTKRGQDVALRCDPISGHVSLYWYRQALGQGPEFLTYFNYEAQQDKSGLPNDRFSAERPEGSISTLTIQRTEQRDSAMYRCASSLGGYRSSYNSPLHFGNGTRLTVT.